The 17 T cell receptor beta chains below come from one sample, sequenced in a study of CD8 T cells in ankylosing spondylitis. Study results and limitations: It appeared that ankylosing spondylitis blood was characterized by a TCR beta motif of several highly homologous variants.

No antigen is known for these receptors. One entry per CDR3 protein, called by TCRdb with MiXCR from the 5' RACE reads. The sample lists around 490,000 distinct CDR3 sequences; 5.3% were seen once. Specimen: blood, either unsorted or a sorted T cell fraction (not recorded which). The receptors derive from a male donor with ankylosing spondylitis.

Comments on this clonotype: With a much larger clone just one base away, this may be a read error. V gene TRBV20-1 combines with J gene TRBJ2-5; 7 nucleotides agree with TRBD2. This CDR3 spans 14 amino acids. From germline, CDR1 is DFQATT and CDR2 SNEGSKA (reference sequence). The CDR3 nucleotides read TGCAGTGCAGGGACTATACTGTACCAAGAGGCCCAGTACTTC. Translated: CSAGTILYQEAQYF.

Concerning this clonotype: One end of the junction does not line up with germline, which may come from a read error. The chain recombines TRBV11-2 with TRBJ1-1; D possibly corresponds to TRBD1 (5 bases). CDR1 and CDR2 from the germline V gene are SGHAT and FQNNGV. The CDR3 is 11 residues long. CDR3: CASSFRGLTNF. In nucleotides, the CDR3 is TGTGCCAGCAGCTTTAGGGGCCTGACTAACTTT. The entire variable domain, with the rest obtained from reference TRBV11-2 and TRBJ1-1, is as follows: EAGVAQSPRYKIIEKRQSVAFWCNPISGHATLYWYQQILGQGPKLLIQFQNNGVVDDSQLPKDRFSAERLKGVDSTLKIQPAKLEDSAVYLCASSFRGLTNFGQGTRLTVV.

This clonotype was recorded many times. DNA for the CDR3: TGCGCCAGCAGCTTGGACGGAAGGCTAAGCACAGATACGCAGTATTTT. Its protein product is CASSLDGRLSTDTQYF. The rearrangement joins TRBV5-1 to TRBJ2-3; no reliable D call. From germline, CDR1 is SGHRS and CDR2 YFSETQ. The CDR3 contains 16 residues. The V end was cut by 0 bases, the J end by 0 bases, with 11 bases between.

This clonotype was seen a handful of times. The chain has TRBV6-1 and TRBJ1-5; unclear D gene. CDR1 and CDR2 (germline): MNHNS, SASEGT. The V end lost 6 bases, the J end lost 9 bases, and 18 bases lay between the germline ends. The CDR3 consists of 14 residues. CDR3 nucleotides: TGTGCCAGCAGCGGGTTCGTCGGAGGGCCGCCCCAGCATTTT. Translating it yields CASSGFVGGPPQHF.

This clonotype occurred many times. The rearrangement links TRBV28 to TRBJ2-7; 9 nucleotides agree with TRBD2. V was pared by 7 bases and J by 5 bases, with 15 bases of the junction left unmatched. Germline CDR1 reads MDHEN; CDR2 reads SYDVKM. This CDR3 contains 16 residues. The DNA for the CDR3 is TGTGCCAGCAAATTAGGAGACATAGCGGGAGTAGACGAGCAGTACTTC. This codes for CASKLGDIAGVDEQYF.

The table lists this clonotype with many counts. The rearrangement joins TRBV29-1 to TRBJ2-3, with 11 nucleotides matching TRBD2. Per germline, CDR1 SQVTM and CDR2 ANQGSEA. This CDR3 is 13 amino acids long. V gave up 0 bases and J gave up 15 bases; unmatched junction bases: 8. The CDR3 loop is CSVEDPGLAGHYF. The DNA for the CDR3 is TGCAGCGTTGAAGATCCAGGACTAGCGGGCCACTATTTT.

This clonotype was detected ten times or more. The chain is built from TRBV12-3 or TRBV12-4 and TRBJ2-7; 12 bases are shared with TRBD1. Trimming at V came to 4 bases and at J to 3 bases, leaving 1 base not matched to a gene. This CDR3 is 14 amino acids long. The CDR3 spells CASSWDRGLYEQYF. In nucleotides, the CDR3 is TGTGCCAGCAGTTGGGACAGGGGGCTCTACGAGCAGTACTTC.

There are many counts of this clonotype. The chain recombines TRBV20-1 with TRBJ1-1; D might be TRBD1 (6 bases). The CDR3 contains 18 residues. V lost 1 base to trimming and J lost 3 bases, with 24 bases between them. The germline gives CDR1 DFQATT, CDR2 SNEGSKA (reference sequence). As DNA, the CDR3 is TGCAGTGCTAGAGCCGGGGGCCCCGGCGTATGGCAGGACACTGAAGCTTTCTTT. Translating gives CSARAGGPGVWQDTEAFF.

This clonotype was picked up many times. This rearrangement joins TRBV20-1 to TRBJ2-7; 9 bases fit TRBD1. After removal of 4 bases from V and 6 bases from J, the junction contained 7 bases not matched to a gene. CDR3 size: 13 residues. The germline CDR1 and CDR2 sequences are DFQATT and SNEGSKA (reference sequence). For the CDR3, the DNA is TGCAGTGCTACCCGGACAGGGGTTAGCGAGCAGTACTTC. Protein: CSATRTGVSEQYF.

This clonotype turned up a few times. CDR3 in DNA: TGTGCCAGCGGGGCGAATGGCCCCCAAGAGACCCAGTACTTC. Its protein product is CASGANGPQETQYF. The chain recombines TRBV2 with TRBJ2-5; D perhaps matches TRBD1 (5 bases). This CDR3 has 14 residues. V gave up 8 bases and J gave up 1 base, with 14 bases separating them. Germline V CDR1 and CDR2: SNHLY, FYNNEI.

This clonotype was counted at least ten times. This chain links TRBV10-3 with TRBJ1-3, with D possibly TRBD1 on 5 matching bases. The CDR3 is 15 amino acids. Germline assignment: CDR1 ENHRY and CDR2 SYGVKD. V was shortened by 7 bases and J by 0 bases, with 13 bases between the two germline ends. The chain's CDR3 is CAINGDQGSGNTIYF. Here the CDR3 DNA reads TGTGCCATCAACGGAGACCAGGGCTCTGGAAACACCATATATTTT.

Many counts were recorded for this clonotype. This chain connects TRBV27 to TRBJ2-7; TRBD1 matches at 8 bases. The germline CDR1 and CDR2 sequences are MNHEY and SMNVEV (reference sequence). Trimming cost V 0 bases and J 1 base; bases outside gene matches: 2. The CDR3 extends over 15 amino acids. The CDR3 DNA reads TGTGCCAGCAGTTTATCCACAGGGGGGTCCTACGAGCAGTACTTC. The encoded protein is CASSLSTGGSYEQYF.

This clonotype was picked up many times. The genes are TRBV7-6 and TRBJ1-2, with 7 bases fitting TRBD1. CDR3 size: 16 residues. The V segment lost 5 bases and the J segment 0 bases; nucleotides outside the gene matches: 9. Germline V lookup: CDR1 SGHVS, CDR2 FNYEAQ. The CDR3 DNA sequence: TGTGCCAGCAGCGATGGGACAGCCTCCACTAACTATGGCTACACCTTC. It specifies CASSDGTASTNYGYTF. The full variable domain, in which reference TRBV7-6 and TRBJ1-2 provide the parts outside the CDR3, is GAGVSQSPRYKVTKRGQDVALRCDPISGHVSLYWYRQALGQGPEFLTYFNYEAQQDKSGLPNDRFSAERPEGSISTLTIQRTEQRDSAMYRCASSDGTASTNYGYTFGSGTRLTVV.

The chain employs TRBV28 and TRBJ2-1; TRBD2 is a possible D gene (6 bases). V was clipped by 5 bases and J by 1 base, with 15 bases between them. This CDR3 contains 16 residues. Germline CDR1 is MDHEN and CDR2 is SYDVKM. CDR3 nucleotides: TGTGCCAGCAGTACAACGGCGGGAAGGTCCTACAATGAGCAGTTCTTC. Its protein product is CASSTTAGRSYNEQFF.

This clonotype has ten or more counts. The junction departs from the called germline gene at one end, perhaps through a read error. The chain is built from TRBV20-1 and TRBJ1-2; 8 bases line up with TRBD1. The CDR3 runs to 13 residues. Germline CDR1 DFQATT, CDR2 SNEGSKA (reference sequence). CDR3 nucleotides: TGTAGTCTCTCGGACAGGGCGGGTGTAGGCTACACCTTC. It specifies CSLSDRAGVGYTF.

This clonotype was detected ten times or more. The V and J genes are TRBV14 and TRBJ2-1; no firm D call. Germline V CDR1 and CDR2: SGHDN, FVKESK. V lost 2 bases and J 3 bases, leaving 14 bases between the germline ends. CDR3 length: 16 amino acids. CDR3 in amino acids: CASSQYMSVLYNEQFF. DNA of the CDR3: TGTGCCAGCAGCCAATACATGAGCGTTCTCTACAATGAGCAGTTCTTC.

This clonotype has at least ten counts. The chain is built from TRBV9 and TRBJ2-7; D may be TRBD2 (5 bases). The CDR3 spans 13 residues. V dropped 4 bases and J dropped 6 bases, with 14 bases sitting between them. Germline CDR1 and CDR2: SGDLS and YYNGEE. The CDR3 reads CASSPGGQIEQYF. The CDR3 DNA follows: TGTGCCAGCAGCCCGGGCGGGCAGATCGAGCAGTACTTC.